This entry features one TCR beta chain sequence. Study processing details: Using reference gene primer amplification, nucleated cell counts were estimated. Method: immunoSEQ multiplex PCR; TCRdb's copy keeps in-frame clones and lacks some. V, J and clone size are those of that table, while D and trimming were read from the DNA. The sample consists of 450,000 or so clones, about 89% of them appearing once. The data were obtained in a study of blood T cell repertoires in COVID-19. Study-level information: Researchers got acute and convalescent COVID-19 samples from the United States, Italy and Spain. T cells, B-cell-depleted T cells, or PBMCs supplied cDNA or gDNA.

Trimming removed 3 bases from V and 6 bases from J; junction bases left unmatched: 2. Germline CDR1 and CDR2: GTSNPN and SVGIG (reference sequence). This CDR3 has 12 residues. Seattle researchers signed up patients amid active infection and tracked them longitudinally. The gene calls are TRBV30 and TRBJ1-2, with TRBD1 matching over 9 bases. The specimen was peripheral blood. This receptor was identified in a woman aged 40 to 49 with COVID-19, enrolled during active disease. CDR3 sequence (DNA): TGTGCCTGGAGCTGGACAGGGGATGGCTACACCTTC. Its translation is CAWSWTGDGYTF. The variable domain in full, completed from reference TRBV30 and TRBJ1-2, reads SQTIHQWPATLVQPVGSPLSLECTVEGTSNPNLYWYRQAAGRGLQLLFYSVGIGQISSEVPQNLSASRPQDRQFILSSKKLLLSDSGFYLCAWSWTGDGYTFGSGTRLTVV.